This is a list of T cell receptor beta chains from one sample in a study of cytomegalovirus exposure and HLA in healthy donors. Only in-frame clones appear in the TCRdb table, and some are missing; sequencing was by immunoSEQ multiplex PCR. The table shows tens of thousands of clones, with around 77% occurring only once. The specimen sequenced was PBMCs. The origin of the receptors is a woman between 40 and 55 years old in good health and CMV-seropositive. Both conserved end residues are part of each CDR3. A D gene is named only where the DNA matches it firmly.

TRBJ2-7 TRBD2 TRBV5-1 TGCGCCTCCCAGCCAGCGGGGGCAGGCGAGCAGTACTTC CASQPAGAGEQYF
TRBJ2-7 TRBD1 TRBV7-8 TGTGCCAGCTGGGACAGGGTCGACGAGCAGTACTTC CASWDRVDEQYF
TRBJ2-6 TRBD1 TRBV5-4 TGTGCCAGCAGCCCGGGACAGGGTACAATTTGGGGCTCTGGGGCCAACGTCCTGACTTTC CASSPGQGTIWGSGANVLTF
TRBJ1-2 TRBD1 TRBV28 TGTGCCAGCAGTCCGGGGACAGGGGGATTCGGCTATGGCTACACCTTC CASSPGTGGFGYGYTF
TRBJ1-6 NA TRBV4-2 TGTGCCAGCAGCCAAGATAGTGGGGGTCAGGGGAAATCACCCCTCCACTTT CASSQDSGGQGKSPLHF
TRBJ2-5 NA TRBV7-7 TGTGCCAGCAGCTTGGGCAGCCAAGAGACCCAGTACTTC CASSLGSQETQYF
TRBJ2-7 TRBD2 TRBV2 TGTGCCAGCAGTGAGGGACTAGCGGGAGCCGTCGCGTACGAGCAGTACTTC CASSEGLAGAVAYEQYF
TRBJ2-5 TRBD1 TRBV19 TGTGCCAGTAGTATACTCCGGGGACAGCGACAAGAGACCCAGTACTTC CASSILRGQRQETQYF
TRBJ2-7 NA TRBV5-1 TGCGCCAGCAGCTTGGCAGGGTCGTACGAGCAGTACTTC CASSLAGSYEQYF
TRBJ2-7 NA TRBV28 TGTGCCAGCAGTTTAGCGAACTCCTACGAGCAGTACTTC CASSLANSYEQYF
TRBJ1-5 NA TRBV6-5 TGTGCCAGCAAGTCAGGTACTCAGCCCCAGCATTTT CASKSGTQPQHF
TRBJ1-1 TRBD1 TRBV6-5 TGTGCCAGCAGTTACTTAAATACAGGGGGGAACACTGAAGCTTTCTTT CASSYLNTGGNTEAFF
TRBJ2-1 TRBD1 TRBV28 TGTGCCAGCAGCACCCCGGGACAGGGGTTGAATGAGCAGTTCTTC CASSTPGQGLNEQFF
TRBJ1-2 NA TRBV5-1 TGCGCCAGCAGCCCGACCCCGACGGGTAACTATGGCTACACCTTC CASSPTPTGNYGYTF
TRBJ2-5 TRBD2 TRBV30 TGTGCCTGGAGCCGGTCCGAACTAGCGGGTGAAGAGACCCAGTACTTC CAWSRSELAGEETQYF
TRBJ1-2 TRBD1 TRBV6-1 TGTGCCAGCAGTGACCAGACAGGGACTCTCTATGGCTACACCTTC CASSDQTGTLYGYTF
TRBJ2-1 TRBD2 TRBV7-8 TGTGCCAGCAGCTTAGCGACGAGGACTAGCGGGAGGATATACAATGAGCAGTTCTTC CASSLATRTSGRIYNEQFF
TRBJ1-5 NA TRBV30 TGTGCCTGGAGTGTTCAGGGGTCGGCAAACCAGCCCCAGCATTTT CAWSVQGSANQPQHF
TRBJ2-6 NA TRBV5-1 TGCGCCAGCAGCCCGACGACAGGGAGGTCTGGGGCCAACGTCCTGACTTTC CASSPTTGRSGANVLTF
TRBJ2-5 TRBD2 TRBV2 TGTGCCAGCAGTGAAAGGGCTAGCGGGAGGATAGGAATAGAGACCCAGTACTTC CASSERASGRIGIETQYF
TRBJ1-6 TRBD1 TRBV25-1 TGTGCCAGCAGTGATGACAGGGTGGCTAATTCACCCCTCCACTTT CASSDDRVANSPLHF